This TCR beta chain stems from a study of shared clonotypes between healthy human individuals. On the study more broadly: Each donor's CD8 memory used one plate, CD8 naive two, each CD4 subset three.

Healthy HIV-negative adults without recent acute infections or vaccinations served as donors. This clone was observed a few times. With 7 bases clipped from V and 6 bases from J, the junction kept 6 bases outside the gene matches. The CDR3 sequence is 13 residues long. Germline CDR1 and CDR2: SGHRS and YFSETQ. The assay was run at deep level. The repertoire was sequenced with immunoSEQ multiplex PCR; TCRdb's copy has only in-frame clones and lacks some. The sample includes roughly 1,100,000 clones, about 77% of them seen just once. The TCR comes from a man aged 18 to 30 in good health. What was sequenced was memory CD4+ T cells sorted from blood. Indicated subset: CD45RA-negative fraction. This rearrangement joins TRBV5-1 to TRBJ2-1, with TRBD1 matching over 8 bases. CDR3 amino acids: CASRDRISNEQFF. In DNA, the CDR3 is TGCGCCAGCCGGGACAGGATCAGCAATGAGCAGTTCTTC.